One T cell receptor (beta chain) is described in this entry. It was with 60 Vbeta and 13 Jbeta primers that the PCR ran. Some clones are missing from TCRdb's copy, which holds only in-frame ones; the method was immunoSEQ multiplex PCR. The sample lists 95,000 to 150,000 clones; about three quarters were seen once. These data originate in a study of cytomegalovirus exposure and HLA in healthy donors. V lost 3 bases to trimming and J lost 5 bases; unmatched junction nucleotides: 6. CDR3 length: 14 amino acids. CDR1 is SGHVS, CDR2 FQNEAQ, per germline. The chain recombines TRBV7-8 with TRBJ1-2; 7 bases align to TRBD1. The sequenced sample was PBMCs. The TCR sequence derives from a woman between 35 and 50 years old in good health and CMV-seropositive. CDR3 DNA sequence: TGTGCCAGCAGCTTTACAGGGGCTGAGTATGGCTACACCTTC. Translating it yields CASSFTGAEYGYTF.